The rows below give T cell receptor beta chains drawn from one sample of a study of blood T cell repertoires in COVID-19. Some clones are missing from TCRdb's copy, which holds only in-frame ones; the method was immunoSEQ multiplex PCR. The table includes some 500,000 clones, 85% to 90% detected once. The material sequenced was peripheral blood. These receptors all stem from a woman aged 45-60 years with COVID-19, enrolled during active disease. CDR3s include the opening cysteine and the closing phenylalanine or tryptophan. Each record gives: D gene, V gene, clone size, J gene, CDR3 protein, CDR3 DNA. The D gene is left open where the match is weak. Only part of the rows carry a size: once, few, many, or a class if the clone is expanded.

d_gene: TRBD1
v_gene: TRBV2
abundance: -
j_gene: TRBJ1-6
CDR3aa: CASRGDRGLQNSPLHF
CDR3nt: TGTGCCAGCAGGGGGGACAGGGGTTTGCAAAATTCACCCCTCCACTTT

d_gene: -
v_gene: TRBV14
abundance: -
j_gene: TRBJ2-1
CDR3aa: CASSQAGVAYNEQFF
CDR3nt: TGTGCCAGCAGCCAAGCCGGGGTAGCCTACAATGAGCAGTTCTTC

d_gene: -
v_gene: TRBV3-1/TRBV3-2
abundance: -
j_gene: TRBJ2-3
CDR3aa: CASSQGLSSTDTQYF
CDR3nt: TGTGCCAGCAGCCAAGGACTGTCAAGCACAGATACGCAGTATTTT

d_gene: TRBD1
v_gene: TRBV5-1
abundance: -
j_gene: TRBJ2-1
CDR3aa: CASSLTGQDINEQFF
CDR3nt: TGCGCCAGCAGCTTGACAGGACAGGACATCAATGAGCAGTTCTTC

d_gene: -
v_gene: TRBV11-2
abundance: -
j_gene: TRBJ1-1
CDR3aa: CASSLGAMNTEAFF
CDR3nt: TGTGCCAGCAGCTTGGGAGCCATGAACACTGAAGCTTTCTTT

d_gene: -
v_gene: TRBV19
abundance: -
j_gene: TRBJ2-3
CDR3aa: CASRQGLRTTDTQYF
CDR3nt: TGTGCCAGTAGACAAGGACTCAGGACCACAGATACGCAGTATTTT

d_gene: -
v_gene: TRBV2
abundance: -
j_gene: TRBJ1-2
CDR3aa: CASSREDRFYGYTF
CDR3nt: TGTGCCAGCAGCCGAGAGGACAGATTCTATGGCTACACCTTC

d_gene: TRBD1
v_gene: TRBV5-1
abundance: -
j_gene: TRBJ1-2
CDR3aa: CASSPTGGVGGYTF
CDR3nt: TGCGCCAGCAGCCCTACAGGGGGAGTCGGCGGCTACACCTTC

d_gene: -
v_gene: TRBV9
abundance: few
j_gene: TRBJ2-5
CDR3aa: CASSATSKGETQYF
CDR3nt: TGTGCCAGCAGCGCCACCTCTAAGGGGGAGACCCAGTACTTC

d_gene: -
v_gene: TRBV30
abundance: -
j_gene: TRBJ1-1
CDR3aa: CASRWRGTEAFF
CDR3nt: TGTGCTTCTCGCTGGAGGGGCACTGAAGCTTTCTTT

d_gene: -
v_gene: TRBV27
abundance: -
j_gene: TRBJ2-7
CDR3aa: CASSLGMGQPYEQYF
CDR3nt: TGTGCCAGCAGTCTGGGTATGGGACAACCCTACGAGCAGTACTTC

d_gene: -
v_gene: TRBV11-1
abundance: -
j_gene: TRBJ1-4
CDR3aa: CASSLGGSEKLFF
CDR3nt: TGTGCCAGCAGCTTGGGGGGATCTGAAAAACTGTTTTTT

d_gene: -
v_gene: TRBV13
abundance: -
j_gene: TRBJ1-2
CDR3aa: CASSPRGTSDGYTF
CDR3nt: TGTGCCAGCAGCCCAAGGGGGACCTCCGATGGCTACACCTTC

d_gene: -
v_gene: TRBV7-5
abundance: -
j_gene: TRBJ2-1
CDR3aa: CASSPRTSIGRFF
CDR3nt: TGTGCCAGCAGCCCGCGGACTAGCATTGGGCGGTTCTTC

d_gene: -
v_gene: TRBV6-5
abundance: -
j_gene: TRBJ2-7
CDR3aa: CASSYSQTEVFYEQYF
CDR3nt: TGTGCCAGCAGTTACTCTCAAACAGAAGTGTTCTACGAGCAGTACTTC

d_gene: TRBD1
v_gene: TRBV19
abundance: few
j_gene: TRBJ2-2
CDR3aa: CASSRDRAPNTGELFF
CDR3nt: TGTGCCAGTAGTAGGGACAGGGCCCCGAACACCGGGGAGCTGTTTTTT

d_gene: -
v_gene: TRBV6-1
abundance: -
j_gene: TRBJ1-5
CDR3aa: CASSESGARSNQPQHF
CDR3nt: TGTGCCAGCAGTGAAAGTGGGGCGAGAAGCAATCAGCCCCAGCATTTT

d_gene: TRBD1
v_gene: TRBV18
abundance: -
j_gene: TRBJ2-2
CDR3aa: CASSPWTGDTGELFF
CDR3nt: TGTGCCAGCTCACCCTGGACAGGGGACACCGGGGAGCTGTTTTTT

d_gene: -
v_gene: TRBV11-2
abundance: -
j_gene: TRBJ2-3
CDR3aa: CASSYKGGTDTQYF
CDR3nt: TGTGCCAGCAGCTATAAGGGAGGCACAGATACGCAGTATTTT

d_gene: -
v_gene: TRBV2
abundance: -
j_gene: TRBJ1-2
CDR3aa: CASSADNGYGYTF
CDR3nt: TGTGCCAGCAGTGCTGATAACGGGTATGGCTACACCTTC

d_gene: -
v_gene: TRBV11-2
abundance: -
j_gene: TRBJ1-1
CDR3aa: CASSLLGRGNTEAFF
CDR3nt: TGTGCCAGCAGCTTACTGGGCAGGGGGAACACTGAAGCTTTCTTT

d_gene: -
v_gene: TRBV5-5
abundance: -
j_gene: TRBJ1-3
CDR3aa: CASSSNRERNTIYF
CDR3nt: TGTGCCAGCAGCTCAAACCGGGAAAGAAACACCATATATTTT

d_gene: -
v_gene: TRBV9
abundance: -
j_gene: TRBJ1-2
CDR3aa: CASSSRDPRGGYTF
CDR3nt: TGTGCCAGCAGCTCCCGGGATCCAAGAGGGGGCTACACCTTC

d_gene: -
v_gene: TRBV5-5
abundance: -
j_gene: TRBJ1-2
CDR3aa: CASSSWRAGYTF
CDR3nt: TGTGCCAGCAGCTCCTGGAGGGCCGGCTACACCTTC

d_gene: TRBD1
v_gene: TRBV6-5
abundance: -
j_gene: TRBJ1-2
CDR3aa: CASSRTGVYGYTF
CDR3nt: TGTGCCAGCAGCAGGACAGGCGTCTATGGCTACACCTTC

d_gene: -
v_gene: TRBV20-1
abundance: once
j_gene: TRBJ1-3
CDR3aa: CSSGSGNTIYF
CDR3nt: TGCAGTTCAGGGTCAGGAAACACCATATATTTT

d_gene: -
v_gene: TRBV30
abundance: -
j_gene: TRBJ1-3
CDR3aa: CAWDERGSGNTIYF
CDR3nt: TGTGCCTGGGATGAACGGGGATCTGGAAACACCATATATTTT

d_gene: TRBD1
v_gene: TRBV24-1
abundance: -
j_gene: TRBJ2-5
CDR3aa: CATSFGDSYQETQYF
CDR3nt: TGTGCCACCAGTTTCGGGGACAGTTATCAAGAGACCCAGTACTTC

d_gene: TRBD1
v_gene: TRBV5-1
abundance: -
j_gene: TRBJ2-2
CDR3aa: CASSPGTGWRTGELFF
CDR3nt: TGCGCCAGCAGCCCCGGGACAGGTTGGAGGACCGGGGAGCTGTTTTTT

d_gene: -
v_gene: TRBV30
abundance: -
j_gene: TRBJ1-1
CDR3aa: CAWNGERAFF
CDR3nt: TGTGCCTGGAACGGAGAACGAGCTTTCTTT

d_gene: -
v_gene: TRBV5-1
abundance: -
j_gene: TRBJ2-3
CDR3aa: CASSPTTPAASTDTQYF
CDR3nt: TGCGCCAGCAGCCCTACCACCCCTGCGGCCAGCACAGATACGCAGTATTTT

d_gene: -
v_gene: TRBV5-8
abundance: few
j_gene: TRBJ1-1
CDR3aa: CASSPGRVNTEAFF
CDR3nt: TGTGCCAGCAGCCCAGGGAGGGTGAACACTGAAGCTTTCTTT

d_gene: TRBD2
v_gene: TRBV6-5
abundance: -
j_gene: TRBJ2-5
CDR3aa: CASSYDTSGETQYF
CDR3nt: TGTGCCAGCAGTTACGATACTAGCGGAGAGACCCAGTACTTC

d_gene: TRBD1
v_gene: TRBV2
abundance: -
j_gene: TRBJ1-2
CDR3aa: CASSPDRGNYGYTF
CDR3nt: TGTGCCAGCAGTCCGGACAGGGGCAACTATGGCTACACCTTC

d_gene: TRBD2
v_gene: TRBV29-1
abundance: -
j_gene: TRBJ2-7
CDR3aa: CSVGSTSGGVEQYF
CDR3nt: TGCAGCGTGGGCTCGACTAGCGGGGGGGTCGAGCAGTACTTC

d_gene: -
v_gene: TRBV19
abundance: -
j_gene: TRBJ1-1
CDR3aa: CASSSPRGETEAFF
CDR3nt: TGTGCCAGTAGTAGCCCCCGGGGAGAGACTGAAGCTTTCTTT

d_gene: TRBD1
v_gene: TRBV19
abundance: -
j_gene: TRBJ1-1
CDR3aa: CASSQGVGTEAFF
CDR3nt: TGTGCCAGTAGCCAGGGGGTTGGTACTGAAGCTTTCTTT

d_gene: TRBD1
v_gene: TRBV6-5
abundance: -
j_gene: TRBJ1-4
CDR3aa: CASSYSTGLDEKLFF
CDR3nt: TGTGCCAGCAGTTACTCGACAGGGTTGGATGAAAAACTGTTTTTT

d_gene: -
v_gene: TRBV24-1
abundance: -
j_gene: TRBJ2-3
CDR3aa: CAAQAKTSTDTQYF
CDR3nt: TGTGCCGCCCAAGCCAAGACTAGCACAGATACGCAGTATTTT

d_gene: TRBD2
v_gene: TRBV11-3
abundance: once
j_gene: TRBJ2-3
CDR3aa: CASSPLFGTSGGGSTDTQYF
CDR3nt: TGTGCCAGCAGCCCCTTGTTCGGGACTAGCGGGGGTGGAAGCACAGATACGCAGTATTTT

d_gene: TRBD1
v_gene: TRBV2
abundance: -
j_gene: TRBJ1-6
CDR3aa: CASSYSGQGKSPLHF
CDR3nt: TGTGCCAGCAGTTACAGTGGACAGGGAAAGTCACCCCTCCACTTT

d_gene: TRBD1
v_gene: TRBV5-1
abundance: -
j_gene: TRBJ2-7
CDR3aa: CASSLAPRDRSSYEQYF
CDR3nt: TGCGCCAGCAGCTTGGCCCCCCGGGACAGGAGCTCCTACGAGCAGTACTTC

d_gene: -
v_gene: TRBV29-1
abundance: -
j_gene: TRBJ1-1
CDR3aa: CSVGSFRDDTEAFF
CDR3nt: TGCAGCGTTGGGTCTTTCAGGGATGACACTGAAGCTTTCTTT

d_gene: TRBD1
v_gene: TRBV7-9
abundance: -
j_gene: TRBJ1-2
CDR3aa: CASSRLQGAVGYGYTF
CDR3nt: TGTGCCAGCAGCCGGTTACAGGGGGCAGTTGGGTATGGCTACACCTTC

d_gene: -
v_gene: TRBV3-1/TRBV3-2
abundance: -
j_gene: TRBJ1-1
CDR3aa: CASSQVTGLGEAFF
CDR3nt: TGTGCCAGCAGCCAAGTCACAGGGTTGGGTGAAGCTTTCTTT

d_gene: TRBD2
v_gene: TRBV7-9
abundance: once
j_gene: TRBJ2-1
CDR3aa: CASSLVGLAGYNEQFF
CDR3nt: TGTGCCAGCAGCTTAGTCGGACTAGCGGGGTACAATGAGCAGTTCTTC

d_gene: TRBD1
v_gene: TRBV19
abundance: -
j_gene: TRBJ2-5
CDR3aa: CASSMTGQGALETQYF
CDR3nt: TGTGCCAGTAGTATGACGGGACAGGGGGCCTTAGAGACCCAGTACTTC

d_gene: -
v_gene: TRBV7-2
abundance: -
j_gene: TRBJ2-1
CDR3aa: CASSLGRGTLYNEQFF
CDR3nt: TGTGCCAGCAGCTTAGGGAGAGGGACTCTGTACAATGAGCAGTTCTTC

d_gene: TRBD2
v_gene: TRBV24-1
abundance: -
j_gene: TRBJ2-1
CDR3aa: CATSDGAGDSYNEQFF
CDR3nt: TGTGCCACCAGTGACGGAGCGGGGGACTCCTACAATGAGCAGTTCTTC

d_gene: -
v_gene: TRBV10-3
abundance: -
j_gene: TRBJ1-4
CDR3aa: CAISESLVATNEKLFF
CDR3nt: TGTGCCATCAGTGAGTCGTTAGTTGCAACTAATGAAAAACTGTTTTTT

d_gene: -
v_gene: TRBV3-1/TRBV3-2
abundance: few
j_gene: TRBJ2-3
CDR3aa: CASSHLGEDTQYF
CDR3nt: TGTGCCAGCAGCCACCTTGGAGAGGATACGCAGTATTTT

d_gene: TRBD2
v_gene: TRBV5-5
abundance: -
j_gene: TRBJ2-7
CDR3aa: CASSPLPGGEQYF
CDR3nt: TGTGCCAGCAGCCCTCTCCCGGGGGGCGAGCAGTACTTC

d_gene: TRBD1
v_gene: TRBV5-1
abundance: -
j_gene: TRBJ2-2
CDR3aa: CASSFTGTAKNTGELFF
CDR3nt: TGCGCCAGCAGCTTTACCGGGACAGCCAAGAACACCGGGGAGCTGTTTTTT

d_gene: -
v_gene: TRBV11-2
abundance: -
j_gene: TRBJ1-6
CDR3aa: CASSWGRGYESPLHF
CDR3nt: TGTGCCAGCAGCTGGGGCAGGGGTTACGAGTCACCCCTCCACTTT

d_gene: TRBD1
v_gene: TRBV28
abundance: once
j_gene: TRBJ1-2
CDR3aa: CASTRQGEDGYTF
CDR3nt: TGTGCCAGCACCCGACAGGGGGAGGATGGCTACACCTTC

d_gene: -
v_gene: TRBV9
abundance: -
j_gene: TRBJ1-2
CDR3aa: CASSVGHRNSHGYTF
CDR3nt: TGTGCCAGCAGCGTAGGGCACAGAAACTCTCATGGCTACACCTTC

d_gene: TRBD2
v_gene: TRBV6-4
abundance: once
j_gene: TRBJ2-1
CDR3aa: CASSVGLAGHNEQFF
CDR3nt: TGTGCCAGCAGTGTCGGACTAGCGGGTCACAATGAGCAGTTCTTC

d_gene: TRBD1
v_gene: TRBV25-1
abundance: -
j_gene: TRBJ1-4
CDR3aa: CASSDHRGLYEKLFF
CDR3nt: TGTGCCAGCAGTGATCACAGGGGGCTTTATGAAAAACTGTTTTTT

d_gene: TRBD1
v_gene: TRBV7-8
abundance: -
j_gene: TRBJ1-6
CDR3aa: CASSLRDRGNSPLHF
CDR3nt: TGTGCCAGCAGCTTACGGGACAGGGGTAATTCACCCCTCCACTTT

d_gene: TRBD1
v_gene: TRBV9
abundance: once
j_gene: TRBJ1-4
CDR3aa: CASSPEPDRGVYKLFF
CDR3nt: TGTGCCAGCAGTCCAGAACCTGACAGGGGAGTGTATAAACTGTTTTTT